These 3 T cell receptor beta chains originate from one sample sequenced in a study of vaccination and CD4 T cells after COVID-19. Sequenced with the Oncomine TCR Beta short-read assay was DNA taken from cultured CD4+ T cells. TCRdb independently ran MiXCR on the PCR reads; one entry per CDR3 protein. The sample lists about 18,000 distinct CDR3 sequences, around 40% seen once, with around an eighth in the top ten. Specified treatment: roughly ten-day PBMC culture with coronavirus spike peptide pools or control peptides (ViraFEST assay). No antigen is known for these receptors. Sequencing was done on a sample of CD4+ T cells from blood, cultured in vitro. Receptor source: a human donor who had recovered from COVID-19.

The genes are TRBV4-1 and TRBJ1-6; unclear D gene. CDR3 length: 18 residues. V was cut by 1 base and J by 0 bases, with 13 bases left in between. The germline CDR1 and CDR2 sequences are MGHRA and YSYEKL. CDR3 DNA sequence: TGCGCCAGCAGCCAAGTCGGCACAACGAGCTCCTATAATTCACCCCTCCACTTT. Protein product: CASSQVGTTSSYNSPLHF.

This clonotype was counted only a few times. The rearrangement links TRBV6-1 to TRBJ2-1; no reliable D call. Germline loops: CDR1 MNHNS, CDR2 SASEGT. The V end was cut by 3 bases, the J end by 0 bases, with 9 bases between. The CDR3 is made up of 15 amino acids. CDR3 region: CASSDYSSSYNEQFF. The CDR3 DNA reads as TGTGCCAGCAGTGATTACAGTAGCTCCTACAATGAGCAGTTCTTC.

This clonotype was seen more than once but under ten times. The CDR3 sequence: CASLKSGAGRDYGYTF. Written as DNA, the CDR3 is TGTGCCAGCTTGAAATCGGGCGCAGGGAGGGACTATGGCTACACCTTC. The chain couples TRBV28 to TRBJ1-2, with a possible D match to TRBD1 (5 bases). Germline CDR1 and CDR2: MDHEN and SYDVKM. V was cut by 8 bases and J by 3 bases, with 22 bases left in between. The CDR3 contains 16 residues.